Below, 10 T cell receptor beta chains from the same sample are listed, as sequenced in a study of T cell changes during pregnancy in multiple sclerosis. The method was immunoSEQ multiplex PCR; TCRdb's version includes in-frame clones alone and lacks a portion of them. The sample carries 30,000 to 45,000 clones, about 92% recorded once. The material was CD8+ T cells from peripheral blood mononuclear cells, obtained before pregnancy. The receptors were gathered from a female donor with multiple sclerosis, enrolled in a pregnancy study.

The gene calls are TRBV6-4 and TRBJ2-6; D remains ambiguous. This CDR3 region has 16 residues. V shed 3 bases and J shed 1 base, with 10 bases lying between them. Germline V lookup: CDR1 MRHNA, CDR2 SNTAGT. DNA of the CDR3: TGTGCCAGCAGTGATCAACCGGTTTCTGGGGCCAACGTCCTGACTTTC. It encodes CASSDQPVSGANVLTF.

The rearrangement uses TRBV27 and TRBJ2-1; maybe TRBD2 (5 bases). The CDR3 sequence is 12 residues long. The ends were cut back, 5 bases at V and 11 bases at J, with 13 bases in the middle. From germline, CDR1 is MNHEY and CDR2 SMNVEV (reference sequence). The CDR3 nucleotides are TGTGCCAGCAGTACCGGACTCGACCAGCAGTTCTTC. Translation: CASSTGLDQQFF.

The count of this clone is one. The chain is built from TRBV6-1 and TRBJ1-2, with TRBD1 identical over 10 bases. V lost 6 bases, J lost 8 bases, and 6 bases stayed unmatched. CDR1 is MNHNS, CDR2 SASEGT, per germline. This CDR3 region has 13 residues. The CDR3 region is CASRDRGNLGYTF. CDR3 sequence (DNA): TGTGCCAGCAGGGACAGGGGGAATCTAGGCTACACCTTC.

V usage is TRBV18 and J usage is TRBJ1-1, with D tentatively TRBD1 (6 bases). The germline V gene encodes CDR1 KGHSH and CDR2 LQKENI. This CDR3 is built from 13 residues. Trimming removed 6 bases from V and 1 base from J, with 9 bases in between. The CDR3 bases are TGTGCCAGCTCTAAACAGGGGAACACTGAAGCTTTCTTT. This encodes CASSKQGNTEAFF.

DNA for the CDR3: TGTGCCAGCAGCTTGTGGCGGGGCACCTACGAGCAGTACTTC. It yields the protein CASSLWRGTYEQYF. This sequence joins TRBV5-6 and TRBJ2-7, with a weak D call TRBD2 (6 bases). Per germline, CDR1 SGHDT and CDR2 YYEEEE. The CDR3 runs 14 residues. V gave up 1 base and J gave up 2 bases, with 10 bases separating them.

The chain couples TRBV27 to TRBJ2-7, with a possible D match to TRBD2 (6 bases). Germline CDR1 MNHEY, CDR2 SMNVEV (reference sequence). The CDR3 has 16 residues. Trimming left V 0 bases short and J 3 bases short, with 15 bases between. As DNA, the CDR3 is TGTGCCAGCAGTTTATCCGCAGGGAGGAGGTTCTACGAGCAGTACTTC. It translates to CASSLSAGRRFYEQYF.

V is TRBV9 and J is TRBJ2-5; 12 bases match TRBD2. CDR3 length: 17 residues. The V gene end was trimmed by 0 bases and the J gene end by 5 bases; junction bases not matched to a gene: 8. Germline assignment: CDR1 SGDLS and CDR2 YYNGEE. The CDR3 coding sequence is TGTGCCAGCAGCGTAGGGACTAGCGGGGTCCGGGGGGAGACCCAGTACTTC. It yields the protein CASSVGTSGVRGETQYF.

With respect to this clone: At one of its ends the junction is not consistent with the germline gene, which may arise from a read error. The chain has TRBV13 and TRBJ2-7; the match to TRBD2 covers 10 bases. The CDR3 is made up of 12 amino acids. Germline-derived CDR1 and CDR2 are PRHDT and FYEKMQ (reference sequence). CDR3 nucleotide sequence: TGTGCCAGCAGCACCCCTAGCGGGGGCCCCCGGTTC. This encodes CASSTPSGGPRF.

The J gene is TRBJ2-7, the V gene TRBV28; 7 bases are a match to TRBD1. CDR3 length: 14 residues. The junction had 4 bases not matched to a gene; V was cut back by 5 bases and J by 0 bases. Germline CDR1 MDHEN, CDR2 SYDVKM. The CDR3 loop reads CASSATGTSYEQYF. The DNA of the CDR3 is TGTGCCAGCAGTGCGACAGGGACCTCCTACGAGCAGTACTTC.

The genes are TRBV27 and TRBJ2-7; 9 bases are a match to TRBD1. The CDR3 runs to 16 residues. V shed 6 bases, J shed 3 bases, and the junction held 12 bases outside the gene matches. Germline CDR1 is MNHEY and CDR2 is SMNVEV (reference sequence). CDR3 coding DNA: TGTGCCAGCAGCCCTCTTACCGGGACAGGGTTCTACGAGCAGTACTTC. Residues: CASSPLTGTGFYEQYF.